This T cell receptor beta chain was captured by sequencing in a study of cytomegalovirus exposure and HLA in healthy donors. The CDR3 is 15 residues long. CDR1 is SNHLY and CDR2 is FYNNEI in the germline V gene. Researchers ran the PCR with 60 Vbeta and 13 Jbeta primers. Assay: immunoSEQ multiplex PCR; the TCRdb copy retains only in-frame clones and omits some. The sample lists roughly 110,000 clones, 77% occurring once. With regard to this clone: Its antigen is undetermined.

Study results and caveats: A later analysis found most CMV-associated TCR beta chains apparently HLA-restricted. Despite most TCR sequences being rare, some public TCRs occurred in many donors.

The sample was PBMCs. This receptor was identified in a male donor in good health and CMV-seronegative. The chain employs TRBV2 and TRBJ2-5; 11 bases line up with TRBD1. With the DNA end fitting TRBJ2-7 better, the J assignment may be wrong. The CDR3 nucleotides read TGTGCCAGCAGATGGGGACAGGGGGGCTCCTACGAGCAGTACTTC. This codes for CASRWGQGGSYEQYF.